The 32 T cell receptor beta chains listed next were all sequenced from one sample in a study of monozygotic twins with inflammatory bowel disease. TCRdb derives one entry per CDR3 protein from the 5' RACE reads, leaving out DNA. The sample's table shows 350,000 to 400,000 distinct CDR3 sequences. The sequenced sample was blood. These receptors were taken from a human donor with ulcerative colitis or Crohn's disease, or a healthy co-twin of an affected twin (not recorded which).

The V call is TRBV7-2, the J call TRBJ2-2; TCRdb outputs TRBD1, but without DNA this stays unchecked. Looked up from germline, CDR1 is SGHTA and CDR2 is FQGNSA. The CDR3 consists of 17 residues. The CDR3 reads CASSRLGGQGYRGELFF.

The chain uses TRBV16 and TRBJ1-1; TCRdb's D gene call, TRBD1, goes unchecked for lack of DNA. The CDR3 runs 17 residues. Germline V gene sequence: CDR1 KGHSY, CDR2 FQNENV. CDR3 protein: CASSQSLLQGVNTEAFF.

The V gene is TRBV5-1, the J gene TRBJ2-1; there is no DNA to check the TCRdb D call of TRBD2. This CDR3 spans 14 amino acids. Germline CDR1 SGHRS, CDR2 YFSETQ. CDR3 region: CASILTSGGREQFF.

The chain employs TRBV5-1 and TRBJ2-3; the TCRdb D gene call, TRBD2, has no DNA to confirm it. This CDR3 comprises 14 residues. Germline assignment: CDR1 SGHRS and CDR2 YFSETQ. The CDR3 here is CASSRLAVADTQYF.

This chain uses TRBV5-6 with TRBJ2-1; the TCRdb D gene call, TRBD2, has no DNA to confirm it. The CDR3 extends over 18 amino acids. Germline CDR1 and CDR2: SGHDT and YYEEEE. The CDR3 protein is CASSLGTSGGHSYNEQFF.

V gene TRBV27 combines with J gene TRBJ1-2. Per the germline V gene, CDR1 is MNHEY and CDR2 is SMNVEV (reference sequence). The CDR3 is 13 amino acids. CDR3 in amino acids: CASSFASRGGYTF.

V gene TRBV11-3 combines with J gene TRBJ2-3; without DNA, the TCRdb call of TRBD2 cannot be checked. CDR3 length: 15 residues. CDR1 is SGHNT, CDR2 YENEEA, per germline. The CDR3 spells CASSLGGVGIDTQYF.

The chain recombines TRBV4-3 with TRBJ1-5. The CDR3 covers 16 residues. Germline V gene lookup returns CDR1 LGHNA and CDR2 YSLEER. The CDR3 here is CASSQDTVLSNQPQHF.

The CDR3 sequence is CASSEYRQGNTGELFF. The V call is TRBV25-1, the J call TRBJ2-2; TCRdb's assignment of TRBD1 cannot be checked, as there is no DNA. Germline CDR1 MGHDK, CDR2 SYGVNS. The CDR3 length is 16 residues.

The V call is TRBV5-6, the J call TRBJ1-5. CDR1 is SGHDT, CDR2 YYEEEE, per germline. The CDR3 runs 14 residues. The CDR3 loop is CASSLAQSNQPQHF.

The chain uses TRBV20-1 and TRBJ1-5. CDR1 and CDR2 (germline): DFQATT, SNEGSKA (reference sequence). The CDR3 is 16 amino acids. CDR3 protein: CSAQAQPLVSNQPQHF.

The J gene is TRBJ1-1, the V gene TRBV7-9. CDR3 size: 13 residues. Per germline, CDR1 SEHNR and CDR2 FQNEAQ (reference sequence). CDR3 loop: CASSTGEGAEAFF.

This chain connects TRBV20-1 to TRBJ2-7. The germline gives CDR1 DFQATT, CDR2 SNEGSKA (reference sequence). This CDR3 spans 15 amino acids. CDR3 sequence reads: CSARDFVGGPDEQYF.

The chain is built from TRBV7-9 and TRBJ2-7. This CDR3 comprises 11 residues. Germline CDR1 is SEHNR and CDR2 is FQNEAQ (reference sequence). CDR3 protein: CASEFSYEQYF.

This rearrangement joins TRBV4-2 to TRBJ1-1. Germline V gene data show CDR1 as LGHNA and CDR2 as YNFKEQ. This CDR3 has 15 amino acids. The CDR3 region is CASSPPGEGGTEAFF.

The chain employs TRBV9 and TRBJ1-6. Germline V gene data show CDR1 as SGDLS and CDR2 as YYNGEE. The CDR3 has 16 residues. The CDR3 sequence is CASSVEAGRYNSPLHF.

The chain links TRBV6-1 to TRBJ2-7; TCRdb's D call, TRBD1, is unchecked because there is no DNA. CDR1 is MNHNS, CDR2 SASEGT, per germline. The CDR3 runs 17 residues. The CDR3 region is CASSPPQGILPPYEQYF.

The chain links TRBV5-1 to TRBJ2-2. Germline CDR1 reads SGHRS; CDR2 reads YFSETQ. The CDR3 is 12 amino acids. This CDR3 reads CASSHQTGELFF.

J is TRBJ2-2 and V is TRBV4-2; as DNA is missing, the TRBD1 call by TCRdb cannot be tested. The germline gives CDR1 LGHNA, CDR2 YNFKEQ. The CDR3 is 18 amino acids. This CDR3 is CASSQDRIGDPNTGELFF.

The V gene is TRBV6-2 or TRBV6-3, the J gene TRBJ2-2; absent DNA, TCRdb's TRBD1 call cannot be checked. Per germline, CDR1 MNHEY and CDR2 SVGEGT. The CDR3 is made up of 15 amino acids. The CDR3 protein is CSAGGQAPNTGELFF.

The chain couples TRBV6-5 to TRBJ1-5. From germline, CDR1 is MNHEY and CDR2 SVGAGI. There are 14 residues in the CDR3. This CDR3 is CASSYRDSNQPQHF.

V gene TRBV6-2 or TRBV6-3 combines with J gene TRBJ2-7; checking the TCRdb D call of TRBD1 is not possible without DNA. The CDR3 has 14 amino acids. Looked up from germline, CDR1 is MNHEY and CDR2 is SVGEGT. The CDR3 here is CASSPIQGTYEQYF.

The V and J genes are TRBV27 and TRBJ1-5; checking the TCRdb D call of TRBD1 is not possible without DNA. The CDR3 has 16 residues. Germline values: CDR1 MNHEY, CDR2 SMNVEV (reference sequence). CDR3 sequence reads: CASSRSPGASGQPQHF.

The chain is built from TRBV20-1 and TRBJ2-3; the TRBD1 assignment by TCRdb is unverifiable without DNA. This CDR3 contains 17 residues. CDR1 DFQATT and CDR2 SNEGSKA come from the germline V gene (reference sequence). The CDR3 loop is CSARDRLGKGSTDTQYF.

V is TRBV7-2 and J is TRBJ1-2. CDR3 length: 15 amino acids. Germline V gene data show CDR1 as SGHTA and CDR2 as FQGNSA. The CDR3 sequence: CASSLDRSSPYGYTF.

This chain links TRBV7-3 with TRBJ2-1; TCRdb reports TRBD1, a call that lacks DNA to check it against. The germline CDR1 and CDR2 sequences are SGHTA and FQGTGA. This CDR3 region has 14 residues. The CDR3 sequence is CASSLGGGLNEQFF.

V and J are TRBV3-1 and TRBJ2-7; checking the TCRdb D call of TRBD2 is not possible without DNA. CDR1 is LGHDT, CDR2 YNNKEL, per germline (reference sequence). The CDR3 runs to 16 residues. CDR3 in amino acids: CASSQGFPGLVYEQYF.

V usage is TRBV7-2 and J usage is TRBJ1-5. The CDR3 runs to 17 residues. CDR1 is SGHTA, CDR2 FQGNSA, per germline. The CDR3 here is CASVQGSGRGANQPQHF.

The CDR3 loop reads CASSSPDRVEQFF. This sequence joins TRBV5-1 and TRBJ2-1; no DNA is available, so the TRBD1 call from TCRdb remains unchecked. Per germline, CDR1 SGHRS and CDR2 YFSETQ. The CDR3 sequence is 13 residues long.

The V and J genes are TRBV14 and TRBJ2-3. The CDR3 has 14 residues. Germline loops: CDR1 SGHDN, CDR2 FVKESK. The CDR3 loop is CASSQLPSTDTQYF.

This chain links TRBV20-1 with TRBJ2-7; TCRdb picks TRBD2, but there is no DNA to check that call. The CDR3 runs 13 residues. CDR1 and CDR2 from the germline V gene are DFQATT and SNEGSKA (reference sequence). The CDR3: CSAREGLVYEQYF.

The gene calls are TRBV6-1 and TRBJ2-7. This CDR3 has 14 residues. Germline assignment: CDR1 MNHNS and CDR2 SASEGT. CDR3 loop: CASKSRSITYEQYF.